The 4 T cell receptor beta chains below were found in one sample sequenced in a study of shared clonotypes between healthy human individuals. Method: immunoSEQ multiplex PCR; TCRdb's copy keeps in-frame clones and lacks some. The data contain 1.5 million to 1.9 million clones, roughly 98% of them singletons. The specimen was naive CD4+ T cells sorted from blood. Subset meaning: CD45RA+ positively selected. The origin of the receptors is a man between 25 and 39 years old in good health.

This chain uses TRBV5-4 with TRBJ2-1, with a possible D match to TRBD2 (5 bases). CDR1 is SGHNT, CDR2 YYREEE, per germline (reference sequence). The CDR3 extends over 15 amino acids. The V gene lost 6 bases and the J gene lost 2 bases, with 15 bases spanning the gap. The CDR3 DNA is TGTGCCAGCACCTCGGGAACGCGAACCTACAATGAGCAGTTCTTC. Amino acids: CASTSGTRTYNEQFF.

The chain combines TRBV27 with TRBJ2-1, with TRBD2 matching 7 bases. This CDR3 is built from 18 residues. Germline-derived CDR1 and CDR2 are MNHEY and SMNVEV (reference sequence). V lost 0 bases to trimming and J lost 8 bases; unmatched junction nucleotides: 16. DNA of the CDR3: TGTGCCAGCAGTTTATCATATTCGAGGACGGGAGGAAGAGATGAGCAGTTCTTC. Encoded protein: CASSLSYSRTGGRDEQFF.

In this sample, this clone turned up many times. Other DNA sequences from this sample encode an identical CDR3 as well. The chain carries TRBV18 and TRBJ2-3, with D unclear. CDR1 KGHSH and CDR2 LQKENI come from the germline V gene. V gave up 0 bases and J gave up 0 bases, with 1 base separating them. The CDR3 has 13 amino acids. The CDR3 sequence: CASSPPSTDTQYF. The CDR3 coding sequence is TGTGCCAGCTCACCACCGAGCACAGATACGCAGTATTTT.

The chain joins TRBV6-6 to TRBJ2-1; D is tentatively TRBD1 or TRBD2 (5 bases each). V was pared by 11 bases and J by 2 bases, with 19 bases between. The CDR3 runs 15 residues. Germline-derived CDR1 and CDR2 are MNHNY and SVGAGI (reference sequence). In DNA form, the CDR3 reads TGTGCCCCTACCTTTGGGGGTAATACCTACAATGAGCAGTTCTTC. Encoded protein: CAPTFGGNTYNEQFF.